This T cell receptor (beta chain) was found in a study of T cell responses to AZD1222 COVID-19 vaccine. CDR3 length equals 16 residues. The germline CDR1 and CDR2 sequences are SGDLS and YYNGEE. J lost 5 bases, V lost 0 bases, and 9 bases had no gene match. Clones were sequenced by immunoSEQ multiplex PCR, and TCRdb holds only the in-frame ones, with some missing. The sample shows around 120,000 clones, 75% to 90% of them seen only once. The chain is built from TRBV9 and TRBJ1-1, with TRBD1 matching 8 bases. The material sequenced was peripheral blood, taken on day 0 of AZD1222 vaccination. The receptor was derived from an adult in good health. CDR3 sequence: CASSVDQGAPRTEAFF. In DNA form, the CDR3 reads TGTGCCAGCAGCGTAGACCAGGGGGCGCCGAGGACTGAAGCTTTCTTT.